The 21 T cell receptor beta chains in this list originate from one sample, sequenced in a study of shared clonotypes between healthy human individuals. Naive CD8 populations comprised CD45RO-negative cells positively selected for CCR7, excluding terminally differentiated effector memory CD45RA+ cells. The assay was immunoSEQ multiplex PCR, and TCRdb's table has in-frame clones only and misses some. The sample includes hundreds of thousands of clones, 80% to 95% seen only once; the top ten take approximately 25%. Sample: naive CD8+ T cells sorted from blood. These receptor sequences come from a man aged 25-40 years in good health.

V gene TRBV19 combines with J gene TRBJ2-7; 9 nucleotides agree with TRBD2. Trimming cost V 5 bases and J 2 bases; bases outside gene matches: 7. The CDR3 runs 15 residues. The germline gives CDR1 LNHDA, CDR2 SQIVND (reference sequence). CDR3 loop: CASSVGSGSTYEQYF. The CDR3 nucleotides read TGTGCCAGTAGTGTCGGTAGCGGGAGCACCTACGAGCAGTACTTC.

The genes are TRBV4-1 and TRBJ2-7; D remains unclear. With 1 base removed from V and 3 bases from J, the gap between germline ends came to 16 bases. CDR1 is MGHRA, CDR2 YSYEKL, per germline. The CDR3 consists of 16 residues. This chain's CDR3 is CASSQVGPAANYEQYF. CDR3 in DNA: TGCGCCAGCAGCCAAGTTGGACCCGCGGCGAACTACGAGCAGTACTTC.

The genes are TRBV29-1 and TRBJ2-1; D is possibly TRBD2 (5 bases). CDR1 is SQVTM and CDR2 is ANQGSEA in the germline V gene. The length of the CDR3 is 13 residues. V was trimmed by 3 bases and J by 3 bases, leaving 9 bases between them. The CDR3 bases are TGCAGCGTTGAGGAGACTAACTACAATGAGCAGTTCTTC. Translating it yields CSVEETNYNEQFF.

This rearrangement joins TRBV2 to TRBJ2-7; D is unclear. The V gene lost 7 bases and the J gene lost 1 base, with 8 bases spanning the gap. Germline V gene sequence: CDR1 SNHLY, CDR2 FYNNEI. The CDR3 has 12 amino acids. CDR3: CASKRVSYEQYF. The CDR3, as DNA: TGTGCCAGCAAGCGCGTTTCCTACGAGCAGTACTTC.

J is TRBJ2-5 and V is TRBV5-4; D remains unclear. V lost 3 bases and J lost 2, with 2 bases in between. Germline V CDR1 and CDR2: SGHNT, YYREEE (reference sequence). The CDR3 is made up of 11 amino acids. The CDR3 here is CASSWQETQYF. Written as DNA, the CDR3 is TGTGCCAGCAGCTGGCAAGAGACCCAGTACTTC.

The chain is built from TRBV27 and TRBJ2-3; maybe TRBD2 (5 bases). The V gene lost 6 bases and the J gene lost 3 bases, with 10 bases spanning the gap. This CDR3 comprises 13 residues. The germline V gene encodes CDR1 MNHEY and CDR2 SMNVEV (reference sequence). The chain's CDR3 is CASRPAATDTQYF. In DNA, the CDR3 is TGTGCCAGCAGACCAGCGGCAACAGATACGCAGTATTTT.

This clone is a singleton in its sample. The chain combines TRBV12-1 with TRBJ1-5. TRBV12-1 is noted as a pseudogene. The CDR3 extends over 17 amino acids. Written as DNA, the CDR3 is TGTGCCAGCAGCGCATACCGCGGCGATTGGGGTTGCCAGCCCCAGCATTTT. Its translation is CASSAYRGDWGCQPQHF.

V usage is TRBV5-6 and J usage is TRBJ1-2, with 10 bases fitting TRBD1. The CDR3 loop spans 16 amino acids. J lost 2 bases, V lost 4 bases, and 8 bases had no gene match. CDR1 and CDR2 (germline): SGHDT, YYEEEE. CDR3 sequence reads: CASSPQGQGINYGYTF. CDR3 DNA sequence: TGTGCCAGCAGCCCCCAGGGACAGGGGATAAACTATGGCTACACCTTC.

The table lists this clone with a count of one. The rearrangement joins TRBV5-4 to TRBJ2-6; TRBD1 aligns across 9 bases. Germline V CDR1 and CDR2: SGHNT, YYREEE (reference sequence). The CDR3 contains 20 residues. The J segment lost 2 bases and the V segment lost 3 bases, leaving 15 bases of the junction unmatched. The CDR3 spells CASSSTGGSASLPGANVLTF. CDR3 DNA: TGTGCCAGCAGCTCAACAGGGGGCAGTGCCTCACTTCCTGGGGCCAACGTCCTGACTTTC.

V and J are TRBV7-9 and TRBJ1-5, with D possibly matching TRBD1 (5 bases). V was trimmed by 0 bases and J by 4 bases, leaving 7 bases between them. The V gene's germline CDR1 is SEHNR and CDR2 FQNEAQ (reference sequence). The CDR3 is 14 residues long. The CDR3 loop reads CASSLARGNQPQHF. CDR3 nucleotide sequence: TGTGCCAGCAGCTTAGCGCGGGGGAATCAGCCCCAGCATTTT.

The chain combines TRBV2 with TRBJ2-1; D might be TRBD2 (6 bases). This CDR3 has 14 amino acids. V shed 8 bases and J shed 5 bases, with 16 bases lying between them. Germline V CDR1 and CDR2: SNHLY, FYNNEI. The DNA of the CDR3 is TGTGCCAGCTCTAGAGGGAGGCCCAACAATGAGCAGTTCTTC. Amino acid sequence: CASSRGRPNNEQFF.

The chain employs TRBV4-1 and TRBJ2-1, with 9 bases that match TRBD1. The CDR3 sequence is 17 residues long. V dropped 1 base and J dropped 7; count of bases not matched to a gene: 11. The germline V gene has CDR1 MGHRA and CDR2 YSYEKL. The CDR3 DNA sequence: TGCGCCAGCAGCCAAGGTGGTGGGACAGGGAAAATTAATGAGCAGTTCTTC. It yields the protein CASSQGGGTGKINEQFF.

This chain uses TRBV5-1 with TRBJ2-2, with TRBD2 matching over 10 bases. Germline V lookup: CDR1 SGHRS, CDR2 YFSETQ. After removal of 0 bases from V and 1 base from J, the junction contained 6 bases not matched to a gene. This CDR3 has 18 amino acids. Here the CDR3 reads CASSLVPGLAVNTGELFF. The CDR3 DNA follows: TGCGCCAGCAGCTTGGTCCCCGGACTAGCGGTGAACACCGGGGAGCTGTTTTTT.

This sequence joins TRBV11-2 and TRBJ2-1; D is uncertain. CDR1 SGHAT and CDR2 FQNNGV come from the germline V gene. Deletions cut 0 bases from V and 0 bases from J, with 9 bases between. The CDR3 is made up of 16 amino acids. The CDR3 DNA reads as TGTGCCAGCAGCTTAGATACCCGAGTCTCCTACAATGAGCAGTTCTTC. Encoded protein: CASSLDTRVSYNEQFF.

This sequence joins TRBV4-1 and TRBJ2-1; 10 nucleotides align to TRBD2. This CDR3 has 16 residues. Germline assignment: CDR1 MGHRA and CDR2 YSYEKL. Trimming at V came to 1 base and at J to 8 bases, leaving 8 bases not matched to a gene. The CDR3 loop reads CASSQVLAGGSYEQFF. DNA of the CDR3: TGCGCCAGCAGCCAAGTCTTAGCGGGAGGTAGCTATGAGCAGTTCTTC.

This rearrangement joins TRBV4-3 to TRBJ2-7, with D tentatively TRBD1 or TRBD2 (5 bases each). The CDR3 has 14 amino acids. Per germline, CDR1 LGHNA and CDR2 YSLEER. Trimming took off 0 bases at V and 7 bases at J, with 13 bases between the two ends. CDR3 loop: CASSQDRGRREQYF. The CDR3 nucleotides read TGCGCCAGCAGCCAAGATAGGGGACGCAGGGAGCAGTACTTC.

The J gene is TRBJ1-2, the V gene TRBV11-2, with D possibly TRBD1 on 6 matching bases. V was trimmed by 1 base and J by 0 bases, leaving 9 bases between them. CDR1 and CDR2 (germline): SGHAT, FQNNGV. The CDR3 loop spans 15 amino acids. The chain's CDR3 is CASSLGQDPNYGYTF. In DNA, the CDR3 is TGTGCCAGCAGCTTAGGACAGGACCCTAACTATGGCTACACCTTC.

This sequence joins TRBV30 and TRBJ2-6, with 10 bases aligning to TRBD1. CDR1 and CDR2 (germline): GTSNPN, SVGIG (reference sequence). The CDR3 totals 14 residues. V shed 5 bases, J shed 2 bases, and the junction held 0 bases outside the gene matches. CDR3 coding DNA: TGTGCCTGGGGGACAGGGGCTGGGGCCAACGTCCTGACTTTC. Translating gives CAWGTGAGANVLTF.

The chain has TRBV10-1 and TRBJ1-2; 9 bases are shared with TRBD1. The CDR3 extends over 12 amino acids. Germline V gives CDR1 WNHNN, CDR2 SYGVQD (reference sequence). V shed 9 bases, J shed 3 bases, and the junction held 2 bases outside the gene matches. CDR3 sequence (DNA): TGCGCCAGACAGGGGGCGTACTATGGCTACACCTTC. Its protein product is CARQGAYYGYTF.

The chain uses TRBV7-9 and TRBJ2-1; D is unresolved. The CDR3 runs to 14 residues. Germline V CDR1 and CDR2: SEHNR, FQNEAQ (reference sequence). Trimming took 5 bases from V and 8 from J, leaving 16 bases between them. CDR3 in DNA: TGTGCCAGCAGCCCCTCGCCCCTGTCGGATGAGCAGTTCTTC. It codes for CASSPSPLSDEQFF.

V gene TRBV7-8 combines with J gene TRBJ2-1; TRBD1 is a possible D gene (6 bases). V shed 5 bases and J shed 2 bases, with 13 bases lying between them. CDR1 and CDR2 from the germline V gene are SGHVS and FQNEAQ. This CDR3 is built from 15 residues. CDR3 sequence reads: CASSTGQVPYNEQFF. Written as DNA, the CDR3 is TGTGCCAGCAGCACAGGGCAGGTTCCCTACAATGAGCAGTTCTTC.